This T cell receptor beta chain is from a study of cytomegalovirus exposure and HLA in healthy donors. Study results and caveats: It was reportedly the case that the classifier diagnosed cytomegalovirus status with high specificity and sensitivity. In vitro checks showed that a few CMV-associated chains really do target CMV antigens.

Comment on this clone: The antigen is undetermined.

J lost 1 base, V lost 4 bases, and 9 bases had no gene match. The CDR3 length is 16 residues. The germline V gene has CDR1 SGHVS and CDR2 FQNEAQ. Method: immunoSEQ multiplex PCR; TCRdb's copy keeps in-frame clones and lacks some. This sample carries tens of thousands of clones, 84% of them seen once, and the ten largest clones take roughly an eighth. The clonotype was recovered from a woman between 18 and 29 years old in good health and CMV-seropositive. V usage is TRBV7-8 and J usage is TRBJ2-7; TRBD1 aligns across 8 bases. Material: PBMCs. The CDR3 DNA follows: TGTGCCAGCAGCTGGGGGCGCGACAGGGGATCCTACGAGCAGTACTTC. Translating gives CASSWGRDRGSYEQYF.